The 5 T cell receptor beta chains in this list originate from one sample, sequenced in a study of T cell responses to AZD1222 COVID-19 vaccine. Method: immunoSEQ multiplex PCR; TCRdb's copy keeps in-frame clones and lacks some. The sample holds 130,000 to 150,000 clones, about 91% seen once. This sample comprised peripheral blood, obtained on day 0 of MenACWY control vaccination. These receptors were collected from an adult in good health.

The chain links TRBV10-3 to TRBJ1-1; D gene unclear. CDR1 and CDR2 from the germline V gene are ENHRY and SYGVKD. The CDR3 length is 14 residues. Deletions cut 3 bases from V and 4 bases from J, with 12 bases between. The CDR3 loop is CAISEDGRTTEAFF. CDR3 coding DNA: TGTGCCATCAGTGAAGACGGTCGTACCACTGAAGCTTTCTTT.

For the CDR3, the DNA is TGTGCCAGCAGTGCGGAGCGATCAGATACGCAGTATTTT. Translation: CASSAERSDTQYF. The rearrangement uses TRBV2 and TRBJ2-3; D call uncertain. Germline assignment: CDR1 SNHLY and CDR2 FYNNEI. V gave up 4 bases and J gave up 4 bases, with 9 bases separating them. The CDR3 totals 13 residues.

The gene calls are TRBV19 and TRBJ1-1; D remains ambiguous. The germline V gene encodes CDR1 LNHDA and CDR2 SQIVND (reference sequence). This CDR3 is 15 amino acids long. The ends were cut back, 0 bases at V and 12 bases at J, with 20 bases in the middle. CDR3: CASSIDPPRPDGTFF. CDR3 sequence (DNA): TGTGCCAGTAGTATAGATCCCCCAAGACCGGACGGGACTTTCTTT.

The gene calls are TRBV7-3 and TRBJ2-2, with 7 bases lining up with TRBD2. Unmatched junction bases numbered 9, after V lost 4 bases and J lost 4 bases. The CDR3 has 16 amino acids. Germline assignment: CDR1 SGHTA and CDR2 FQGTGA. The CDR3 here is CASSSTTSPGTGELFF. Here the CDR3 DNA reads TGTGCCAGCAGCTCGACGACTAGCCCGGGCACCGGGGAGCTGTTTTTT.

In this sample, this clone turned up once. The CDR3, as DNA: TGTGCCTGGAGTAAACAGGGGGGGAACTATGGCTACACCTTC. Protein sequence: CAWSKQGGNYGYTF. The chain joins TRBV30 to TRBJ1-2; 8 bases map to TRBD1. CDR3 length: 14 amino acids. With V trimmed by 2 bases and J by 2 bases, 4 bases remained unmatched. Germline CDR1 is GTSNPN and CDR2 is SVGIG (reference sequence).